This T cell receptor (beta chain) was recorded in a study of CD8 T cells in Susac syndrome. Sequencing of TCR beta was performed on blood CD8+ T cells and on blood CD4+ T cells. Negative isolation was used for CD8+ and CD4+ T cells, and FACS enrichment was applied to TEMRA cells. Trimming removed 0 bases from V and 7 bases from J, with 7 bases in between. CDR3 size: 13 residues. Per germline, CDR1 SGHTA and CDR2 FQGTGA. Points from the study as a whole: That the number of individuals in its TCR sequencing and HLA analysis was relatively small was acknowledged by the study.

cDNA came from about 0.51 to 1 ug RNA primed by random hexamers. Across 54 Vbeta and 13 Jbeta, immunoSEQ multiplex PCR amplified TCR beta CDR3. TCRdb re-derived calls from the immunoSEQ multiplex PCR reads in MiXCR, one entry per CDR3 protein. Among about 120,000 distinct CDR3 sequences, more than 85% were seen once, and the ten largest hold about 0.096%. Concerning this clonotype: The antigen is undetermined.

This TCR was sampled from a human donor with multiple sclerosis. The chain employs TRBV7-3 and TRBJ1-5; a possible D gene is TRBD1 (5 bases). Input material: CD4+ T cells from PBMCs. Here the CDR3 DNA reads TGTGCCAGCAGCTTAACGAGGGACCAGCCCCAGCATTTT. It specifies CASSLTRDQPQHF. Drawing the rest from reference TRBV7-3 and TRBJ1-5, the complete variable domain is GAGVSQTPSNKVTEKGKYVELRCDPISGHTALYWYRQSLGQGPEFLIYFQGTGAADDSGLPNDRFFAVRPEGSVSTLKIQRTERGDSAVYLCASSLTRDQPQHFGDGTRLSIL.